This entry concerns a single T cell receptor beta chain. The sample comes from a study of technical replicates of blood from several donors. Sequencing used immunoSEQ multiplex PCR; TCRdb keeps in-frame clones, though not all of them. The table has approximately 51,000 clones, just under 95% seen once. CDR1 SGHTA and CDR2 FQGTGA come from the germline V gene. V gave up 2 bases and J gave up 0 bases; unmatched junction bases: 2. This CDR3 has 15 residues. This TCR was sampled from a human donor in good health. Some clones in this sample may be carry-over from other donors' samples. This chain joins TRBV7-3 and TRBJ2-3; 7 nucleotides match TRBD2. Source material: PBMCs. The CDR3 region is CASSLVGGSTDTQYF. For the CDR3, the DNA is TGTGCCAGCAGCTTAGTGGGAGGGAGCACAGATACGCAGTATTTT.